Presented here are 26 T cell receptor beta chains from one specimen sequenced in a study of CD8 T cells in ankylosing spondylitis (dated by TCRdb to 2015 to 2018). The library was produced with 5' RACE. These reads were obtained on an Illumina HiSeq 2500. TCRdb passed the public sequencing reads through fastp at Q25 and MiXCR, retaining productive beta sequences. A single entry per CDR3 protein holds the most common genes and DNA from its merged rows. This sample is represented by roughly 670,000 distinct CDR3 sequences; about 20% of them were singletons. The ten largest clones add up to around 19% of the sample. Antigens for these TCRs are unknown. The study at large found these results: A TCR beta motif made up of several highly homologous amino acid variants appeared to be characteristic of blood from ankylosing spondylitis patients.

Sequenced material: blood, either unsorted or a sorted T cell fraction (not recorded which). Source of these receptors: a male donor with ankylosing spondylitis.

V is TRBV14 and J is TRBJ2-7, with a possible D match to TRBD1 (5 bases). V lost 3 bases to trimming and J lost 2 bases, with 23 bases between them. Per germline, CDR1 SGHDN and CDR2 FVKESK. This CDR3 comprises 18 residues. CDR3 nucleotides: TGTGCCAGCAGCCACTCAAAGGTGTGGGGCACCCGCGCCTACGAGCAGTACTTC. Its protein is CASSHSKVWGTRAYEQYF.

The chain recombines TRBV12-3 or TRBV12-4 with TRBJ2-2; 8 nucleotides agree with TRBD2. The J segment lost 6 bases and the V segment lost 8 bases, leaving 5 bases of the junction unmatched. The CDR3 totals 13 residues. The CDR3 loop is CASGHGGAGELFF. In DNA form, the CDR3 reads TGTGCCAGCGGCCACGGGGGGGCCGGGGAGCTGTTTTTT.

This clonotype was counted only a few times. This chain uses TRBV6-5 with TRBJ2-1, with D tentatively TRBD1 or TRBD2 (5 bases each). The CDR3 sequence is 15 residues long. Germline loops: CDR1 MNHEY, CDR2 SVGAGI. The V gene lost 5 bases and the J gene lost 0 bases, with 11 bases spanning the gap. CDR3 sequence: CASSHGTVSYNEQFF. In nucleotides, the CDR3 is TGTGCCAGCAGTCACGGGACGGTCTCCTACAATGAGCAGTTCTTC.

V gene TRBV20-1 combines with J gene TRBJ2-7, with 8 positions matching TRBD1. V shed 3 bases, J shed 3 bases, and the junction held 1 base outside the gene matches. The CDR3 has 12 amino acids. Per germline, CDR1 DFQATT and CDR2 SNEGSKA (reference sequence). CDR3 nucleotide sequence: TGCAGTGCTAGTGGGACAGGCTACGAGCAGTACTTC. Translation gives CSASGTGYEQYF.

The chain is built from TRBV12-3 or TRBV12-4 and TRBJ2-7, with D uncertain. The CDR3 sequence is 14 residues long. Trimming stripped 7 bases from V and 2 bases from J, with 15 bases between. The CDR3, as DNA: TGTGCCAGCACCCCCGGCGGTTCCACCTACGAGCAGTACTTC. The encoded protein is CASTPGGSTYEQYF.

DNA for the CDR3: TGTGCCAGCAGCTTAGATTTTTCACCCCTCCACTTT. It translates to CASSLDFSPLHF. This chain connects TRBV7-8 to TRBJ1-6; no clear D gene. Germline values: CDR1 SGHVS, CDR2 FQNEAQ. V was shortened by 1 base and J by 9 bases, with 4 bases between the two germline ends. This CDR3 spans 12 amino acids.

This clonotype has just a few counts. Germline is not matched at one junction end, which may reflect a read error. The chain employs TRBV20-1 and TRBJ2-7; 9 positions match TRBD2. The CDR3 spans 13 residues. Looked up from germline, CDR1 is DFQATT and CDR2 is SNEGSKA (reference sequence). CDR3 coding DNA: TGCAGTGCTAGAGACGGGAGCGGGGGGCCGGGCCCCTTC. This codes for CSARDGSGGPGPF.

A few counts support this clonotype. The chain employs TRBV12-3 or TRBV12-4 and TRBJ2-3; TRBD2 matches at 9 bases. Trimming removed 6 bases from V and 3 bases from J; junction bases left unmatched: 16. This CDR3 region has 18 residues. The CDR3 protein is CASRGPLAGIGKTDTQYF. The CDR3 DNA reads TGTGCCAGCAGGGGACCCCTAGCGGGAATAGGTAAAACAGATACGCAGTATTTT.

This chain links TRBV5-1 with TRBJ2-1, with D hard to call. Germline assignment: CDR1 SGHRS and CDR2 YFSETQ. V gave up 0 bases and J gave up 5 bases, with 9 bases separating them. The CDR3 extends over 14 amino acids. Written as DNA, the CDR3 is TGCGCCAGCAGCTTGGCTTACGGAAACAATGAGCAGTTCTTC. This encodes CASSLAYGNNEQFF.

In its sample, this clonotype was seen a few times. The genes are TRBV20-1 and TRBJ1-6, with D possibly TRBD1 on 6 matching bases. V was trimmed by 3 bases and J by 5 bases, leaving 11 bases between them. CDR3 size: 14 residues. Germline V gene data show CDR1 as DFQATT and CDR2 as SNEGSKA (reference sequence). The chain's CDR3 is CSASSTGNNSPLHF. CDR3 nucleotide sequence: TGCAGTGCTAGCTCTACAGGGAATAATTCACCCCTCCACTTT.

In its sample, this clonotype was seen many times. V is TRBV27 and J is TRBJ2-5, with D unresolved. CDR3 size: 13 residues. The V and J ends lost 5 bases and 10 bases respectively, with 17 bases between them. CDR1 and CDR2 from the germline V gene are MNHEY and SMNVEV (reference sequence). CDR3 coding DNA: TGTGCCAGCAGTCCGCTACAAGCAAGGAACCAGTACTTC. Encoded protein: CASSPLQARNQYF.

Only one count was recorded for this clonotype. This chain links TRBV6-2 or TRBV6-3 with TRBJ2-4; D is possibly TRBD1 (5 bases). The germline V gene encodes CDR1 MNHEY and CDR2 SVGEGT. Trimming shortened V by 6 bases and J by 7 bases, and 16 bases separated the two germline ends. The CDR3 is made up of 14 amino acids. The CDR3 coding sequence is TGTGCCAGCAGCCGCGACGACAACAGGAACATTCAGTACTTC. This translates into CASSRDDNRNIQYF.

The chain combines TRBV9 with TRBJ1-3; D unresolved. This CDR3 has 15 amino acids. Germline assignment: CDR1 SGDLS and CDR2 YYNGEE. V was clipped by 0 bases and J by 3 bases, with 10 bases between them. The CDR3 DNA sequence: TGTGCCAGCAGCGTAGAGTCCGGGGTTGGAAACACCATATATTTT. It translates to CASSVESGVGNTIYF.

This chain uses TRBV6-4 with TRBJ1-6; D not certain. CDR1 is MRHNA, CDR2 SNTAGT, per germline. The CDR3 is made up of 15 amino acids. Trimming removed 0 bases from V and 7 bases from J, with 10 bases in between. CDR3 residues: CASSDSADGNSPLHF. The CDR3 coding sequence is TGTGCCAGCAGTGACTCCGCGGACGGGAATTCACCCCTCCACTTT.

The chain is built from TRBV20-1 and TRBJ2-3; D is possibly TRBD1 (5 bases). The CDR3 totals 18 residues. The germline V gene has CDR1 DFQATT and CDR2 SNEGSKA (reference sequence). V lost 0 bases to trimming and J lost 3 bases, with 22 bases between them. CDR3 sequence: CSARDGPLGPQGTDTQYF. The CDR3, as DNA: TGCAGTGCTAGAGATGGCCCTCTAGGGCCTCAGGGAACAGATACGCAGTATTTT.

The chain links TRBV7-9 to TRBJ2-7; no clear D. Germline V gene data show CDR1 as SEHNR and CDR2 as FQNEAQ (reference sequence). The CDR3 sequence is 14 residues long. V was pared by 4 bases and J by 2 bases, with 12 bases between. Here the CDR3 reads CASSSPEIAYEQYF. CDR3 nucleotide sequence: TGTGCCAGCAGCTCCCCCGAAATAGCCTACGAGCAGTACTTC.

The chain uses TRBV29-1 and TRBJ2-5; D is undetermined. The V end lost 6 bases, the J end lost 2 bases, and 19 bases lay between the germline ends. The CDR3 loop spans 15 amino acids. Germline CDR1 reads SQVTM; CDR2 reads ANQGSEA. The CDR3 loop is CSVELWANPQETQYF. The CDR3 DNA sequence: TGCAGCGTGGAGCTTTGGGCCAACCCACAAGAGACCCAGTACTTC.

This sequence joins TRBV11-2 and TRBJ2-3; 10 bases match TRBD2. V shed 3 bases, J shed 4 bases, and the junction held 4 bases outside the gene matches. Germline values: CDR1 SGHAT, CDR2 FQNNGV. This CDR3 has 15 amino acids. CDR3 amino acids: CASSFLAGDADTQYF. The CDR3 region has the DNA TGTGCCAGCAGCTTTCTAGCGGGAGACGCAGATACGCAGTATTTT.

V and J are TRBV11-3 and TRBJ2-3; tentative D call: TRBD2 (6 bases). The CDR3 runs to 14 residues. Germline V gene lookup returns CDR1 SGHNT and CDR2 YENEEA. V was trimmed by 5 bases and J by 2 bases, leaving 11 bases between them. For the CDR3, the DNA is TGTGCCAGCAGCCCTCTAGCGACCACAGATACGCAGTATTTT. Amino acid sequence: CASSPLATTDTQYF.

This clonotype showed up just a few times. The rearrangement uses TRBV20-1 and TRBJ2-1, with 10 bases identical to TRBD2. CDR3 length: 12 amino acids. Germline trimming cut 2 bases from V and 15 bases from J; bases unmatched to any gene: 7. Looked up from germline, CDR1 is DFQATT and CDR2 is SNEGSKA (reference sequence). CDR3 sequence (DNA): TGCAGTGCTAGACCCTCTAGCGGGAGACCGTTCTTC. Translation: CSARPSSGRPFF.

This clonotype came up many times. The chain has TRBV12-3 or TRBV12-4 and TRBJ1-1; D remains ambiguous. The CDR3 runs 14 residues. V was cut by 6 bases and J by 0 bases, with 11 bases left in between. The CDR3 sequence: CASSPTTMNTEAFF. The CDR3, as DNA: TGTGCCAGCAGCCCGACTACTATGAACACTGAAGCTTTCTTT.

This clonotype was seen many times. The V call is TRBV12-3 or TRBV12-4, the J call TRBJ1-2; D gene unclear. The CDR3 totals 13 residues. V lost 0 bases to trimming and J lost 2 bases, with 4 bases between them. The chain's CDR3 is CASSLAGNYGYTF. CDR3 nucleotide sequence: TGTGCCAGCAGTTTAGCGGGGAACTATGGCTACACCTTC.

This chain links TRBV11-2 with TRBJ2-5; the D gene is possibly TRBD1 (5 bases). V was clipped by 3 bases and J by 7 bases, with 15 bases between them. The CDR3 loop spans 14 amino acids. CDR1 is SGHAT, CDR2 FQNNGV, per germline. The CDR3 region is CASSLVYPQGTQYF. The CDR3 DNA sequence: TGTGCCAGCAGCTTGGTATACCCCCAGGGGACCCAGTACTTC.

This clonotype appeared many times. V gene TRBV24-1 combines with J gene TRBJ1-2; 7 bases match TRBD1. V lost 3 bases, J lost 7 bases, and 4 bases stayed unmatched. Germline values: CDR1 KGHDR, CDR2 SFDVKD. The CDR3 runs to 13 residues. The CDR3 DNA reads as TGTGCCACCAGTGATCCGGGACAGTCTGGCTACACCTTC. It encodes CATSDPGQSGYTF.

The chain links TRBV14 to TRBJ2-5, with 10 positions matching TRBD1. Looked up from germline, CDR1 is SGHDN and CDR2 is FVKESK. The V gene end was trimmed by 5 bases and the J gene end by 1 base; junction bases not matched to a gene: 10. The CDR3 runs to 17 residues. CDR3 in DNA: TGTGCCAGCAGCAACGGGACAGGGGCCTCCCTCCAAGAGACCCAGTACTTC. Translation: CASSNGTGASLQETQYF.

The chain employs TRBV6-7 and TRBJ2-1; D is uncertain. TRBV6-7 is an ORF for which the function is uncertain. V was cut by 7 bases and J by 6 bases, with 16 bases left in between. There are 14 residues in the CDR3. The CDR3 DNA is TGTGCCAGCAAATCGTGTGATAACCCCAATGAGCAGTTCTTC. Translation: CASKSCDNPNEQFF.